Each of the 3 T cell receptor beta chains below was sequenced from the same sample in a study of blood T cell repertoires in COVID-19. Sequenced by immunoSEQ multiplex PCR; TCRdb stores in-frame clones only, minus some. The sample includes about 350,000 clones, about 90% of them seen just once. Sequencing was carried out using PBMCs or T cells enriched from blood (not recorded which). These receptors were obtained from a woman aged 25 to 45 who had recovered from COVID-19.

The V call is TRBV11-2, the J call TRBJ2-4; weak D call: TRBD1 (6 bases). The CDR3 consists of 16 residues. Per the germline V gene, CDR1 is SGHAT and CDR2 is FQNNGV. The V end was cut by 5 bases, the J end by 0 bases, with 14 bases between. CDR3 region: CASSHGQILAKNIQYF. The CDR3 DNA sequence: TGTGCCAGCAGCCACGGACAGATCCTAGCCAAAAACATTCAGTACTTC.

This clone has more than one count but fewer than ten. The chain recombines TRBV27 with TRBJ1-2, with 7 bases aligning to TRBD1. CDR3 size: 14 residues. From germline, CDR1 is MNHEY and CDR2 SMNVEV (reference sequence). Losses at the gene ends were 5 bases for V and 0 bases for J; bases not matched to a gene: 3. CDR3 nucleotide sequence: TGTGCCAGCAGTATCCAGGGGGCTAACTATGGCTACACCTTC. Translated, it gives CASSIQGANYGYTF.

This chain uses TRBV27 with TRBJ1-6; 8 bases fit TRBD1. Germline assignment: CDR1 MNHEY and CDR2 SMNVEV (reference sequence). CDR3 length: 17 amino acids. V lost 5 bases, J lost 7 bases, and 13 bases stayed unmatched. The CDR3 nucleotides read TGTGCCAGCAGTCTCCAAATCCGGACAGGGCGCAATTCACCCCTCCACTTT. This translates into CASSLQIRTGRNSPLHF.